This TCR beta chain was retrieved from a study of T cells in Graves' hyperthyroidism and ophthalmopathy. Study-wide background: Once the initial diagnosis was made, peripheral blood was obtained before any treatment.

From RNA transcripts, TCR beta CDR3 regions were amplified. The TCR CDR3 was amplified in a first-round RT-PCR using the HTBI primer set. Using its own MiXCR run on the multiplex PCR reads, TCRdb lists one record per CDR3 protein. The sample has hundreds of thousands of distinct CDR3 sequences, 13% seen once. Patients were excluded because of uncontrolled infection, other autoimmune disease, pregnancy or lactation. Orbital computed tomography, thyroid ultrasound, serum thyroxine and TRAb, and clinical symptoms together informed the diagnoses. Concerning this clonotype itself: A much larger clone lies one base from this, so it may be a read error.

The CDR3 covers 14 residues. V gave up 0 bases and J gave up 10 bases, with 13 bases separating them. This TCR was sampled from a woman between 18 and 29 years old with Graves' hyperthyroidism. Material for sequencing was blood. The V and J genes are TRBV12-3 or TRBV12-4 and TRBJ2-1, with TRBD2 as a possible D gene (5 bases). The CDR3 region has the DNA TGTGCCAGCAGTTTAGCGTTCAGGAGGACCGAGCAGTTCTTC. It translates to CASSLAFRRTEQFF.